The next 14 T cell receptor beta chains were all read from a single sample in a study of T cell responses to AZD1222 COVID-19 vaccine. TCRdb's table, derived via immunoSEQ multiplex PCR, lists solely in-frame clones and lacks some. The repertoire holds just over 20,000 clones, with approximately 86% as singletons. The specimen was peripheral blood, collected on day 0 of AZD1222 vaccination. The receptors were gathered from an adult in good health.

The chain is built from TRBV7-2 and TRBJ2-7, with D uncertain. The ends were cut back, 1 base at V and 9 bases at J, with 16 bases in the middle. The CDR3 has 14 amino acids. The germline gives CDR1 SGHTA, CDR2 FQGNSA. CDR3 bases: TGTGCCAGCAGCTTAGAAACCCCCCCTCCCAGGCAGTACTTC. This gives the protein CASSLETPPPRQYF.

This clone was found a few times. The V call is TRBV6-5, the J call TRBJ2-7, with D possibly being TRBD1 or TRBD2 (5 bases each). Trimming pared 0 bases from V and 3 bases from J, leaving 9 bases between. Germline CDR1 and CDR2: MNHEY and SVGAGI. The CDR3 is made up of 14 amino acids. The CDR3 bases are TGTGCCAGCAGTTACTCCGGGACGGTCTACGAGCAGTACTTC. Protein sequence: CASSYSGTVYEQYF.

This clone was seen more than once but under ten times. The chain is built from TRBV7-9 and TRBJ2-7; 9 nucleotides match TRBD1. Per the germline V gene, CDR1 is SEHNR and CDR2 is FQNEAQ (reference sequence). CDR3 size: 15 residues. Germline trimming cut 5 bases from V and 7 bases from J; bases unmatched to any gene: 12. Here the CDR3 DNA reads TGTGCCAGCAGCCAGGGGACAGGGACCGTGGGGGAGCAGTACTTC. This encodes CASSQGTGTVGEQYF.

The chain uses TRBV19 and TRBJ2-2; 7 positions agree with TRBD1. The CDR3 has 15 amino acids. J lost 6 bases, V lost 3 bases, and 7 bases had no gene match. The germline V gene encodes CDR1 LNHDA and CDR2 SQIVND (reference sequence). The CDR3 spells CASSIQQGVAGELFF. DNA of the CDR3: TGTGCCAGTAGTATCCAGCAGGGGGTGGCCGGGGAGCTGTTTTTT.

The V call is TRBV7-8, the J call TRBJ2-5, with D possibly matching TRBD1 (6 bases). The length of the CDR3 is 15 residues. Deletions cut 1 base from V and 2 bases from J, with 11 bases between. CDR1 and CDR2 from the germline V gene are SGHVS and FQNEAQ. CDR3 residues: CASSLVDSRQETQYF. CDR3 DNA sequence: TGTGCCAGCAGCTTAGTGGACAGCCGTCAAGAGACCCAGTACTTC.

The chain links TRBV24-1 to TRBJ2-1, with 12 bases matching TRBD2. J was trimmed by 4 bases and V by 4 bases; bases with no gene match: 4. CDR3 size: 16 residues. Germline V gene lookup returns CDR1 KGHDR and CDR2 SFDVKD. The DNA of the CDR3 is TGTGCCACCAGTGACACGGGACTAGCGGGTTACAATGAGCAGTTCTTC. It yields the protein CATSDTGLAGYNEQFF.

This sequence joins TRBV6-2 or TRBV6-3 and TRBJ2-7; D could derive from TRBD1 or TRBD2 (5 bases each). CDR3 length equals 14 residues. V lost 4 bases to trimming and J lost 2 bases, with 12 bases between them. The germline CDR1 and CDR2 sequences are MNHEY and SVGEGT. The DNA of the CDR3 is TGTGCCAGCAGTTCCCGGAGAGGGGCCTACGAGCAGTACTTC. It specifies CASSSRRGAYEQYF.

This clone was observed a single time. The chain joins TRBV3-1 (or the pseudogene TRBV3-2) to TRBJ1-2; TRBD1 matches 7 bases. CDR3 size: 16 residues. Germline V gives CDR1 LGHDT, CDR2 YNNKEL (reference sequence). Trimming at V came to 4 bases and at J to 2 bases, leaving 10 bases not matched to a gene. The DNA of the CDR3 is TGTGCCAGCAGCCCTCGAGGGGGACAGACGAACTATGGCTACACCTTC. It specifies CASSPRGGQTNYGYTF.

The V gene is TRBV5-6, the J gene TRBJ1-1, with D possibly being TRBD1 (5 bases). With 0 bases removed from V and 1 base from J, the gap between germline ends came to 10 bases. The CDR3 totals 15 residues. The germline gives CDR1 SGHDT, CDR2 YYEEEE. CDR3 DNA sequence: TGTGCCAGCAGCTTGGTAGAGGGGTGGAACACTGAAGCTTTCTTT. Its protein is CASSLVEGWNTEAFF.

The genes are TRBV10-1 and TRBJ2-2, with D unresolved. The CDR3 totals 12 residues. Trimming shortened V by 0 bases and J by 7 bases, and 3 bases separated the two germline ends. Germline V gene data show CDR1 as WNHNN and CDR2 as SYGVQD (reference sequence). In DNA, the CDR3 is TGCGCCAGCAGTGAGTCGGGCGGGGAGCTGTTTTTT. Its translation is CASSESGGELFF.

The chain has TRBV24-1 and TRBJ1-5; 7 bases map to TRBD1. The CDR3 sequence is 15 residues long. The V and J ends lost 5 bases and 4 bases, in that order; junction bases with no gene match: 7. CDR1 and CDR2 (germline): KGHDR, SFDVKD. The DNA for the CDR3 is TGTGCCACCAGTGCCCGGGACAGTCCAAATCAGCCCCAGCATTTT. The encoded protein is CATSARDSPNQPQHF.

The rearrangement uses TRBV9 and TRBJ1-2, with 9 bases identical to TRBD1. V shed 4 bases, J shed 1 base, and the junction held 11 bases outside the gene matches. In germline, CDR1 is SGDLS, CDR2 YYNGEE. This CDR3 has 17 amino acids. CDR3 nucleotide sequence: TGTGCCAGCAGCCCCGGGACAGGGCACAACCTTAACTATGGCTACACCTTC. Amino acids: CASSPGTGHNLNYGYTF.

V gene TRBV19 combines with J gene TRBJ2-1; TRBD2 aligns across 10 bases. The germline gives CDR1 LNHDA, CDR2 SQIVND (reference sequence). V lost 6 bases to trimming and J lost 6 bases; unmatched junction nucleotides: 8. This CDR3 is built from 15 residues. The CDR3 sequence: CASRSYLAGVNEQFF. The CDR3 DNA is TGTGCCAGTAGAAGTTATCTAGCGGGAGTCAATGAGCAGTTCTTC.

CDR3: CASSEAPNRGAFF. CDR3 sequence (DNA): TGTGCCAGCAGTGAAGCGCCCAACAGGGGAGCTTTCTTT. The chain recombines TRBV6-1 with TRBJ1-1; 7 nucleotides line up with TRBD1. This CDR3 has 13 residues. Germline V CDR1 and CDR2: MNHNS, SASEGT. With V trimmed by 0 bases and J by 10 bases, 5 bases remained unmatched.